This paragraph reports one TCR beta chain. This specimen comes from a study of T cells of healthy individuals. V dropped 1 base and J dropped 2; count of bases not matched to a gene: 12. The CDR3 runs to 18 residues. Per the germline V gene, CDR1 is SGHNT and CDR2 is YYREEE (reference sequence). One entry per CDR3 protein, called by TCRdb with MiXCR from the 5' RACE reads. The sample records 60,000 to 75,000 distinct CDR3 sequences, 16% being singletons. The chain is built from TRBV5-4 and TRBJ1-2, with 9 bases matching TRBD1. The sequence came from a human donor in good health. CDR3 bases: TGTGCCAGCAGCTTGCGGTCCCGGGACAGGGTTAGGAACTATGGCTACACCTTC. Translated, it gives CASSLRSRDRVRNYGYTF.